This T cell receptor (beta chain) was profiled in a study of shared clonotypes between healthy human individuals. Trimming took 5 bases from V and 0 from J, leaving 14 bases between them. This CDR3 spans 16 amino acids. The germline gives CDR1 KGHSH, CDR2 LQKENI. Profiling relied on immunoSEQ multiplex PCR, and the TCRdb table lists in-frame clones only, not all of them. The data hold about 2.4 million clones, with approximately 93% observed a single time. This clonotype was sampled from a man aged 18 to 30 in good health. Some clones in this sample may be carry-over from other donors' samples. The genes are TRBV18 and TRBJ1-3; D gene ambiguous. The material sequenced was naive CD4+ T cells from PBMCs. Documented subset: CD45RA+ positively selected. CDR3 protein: CASSFSTVSSGNTIYF. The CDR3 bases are TGTGCCAGCTCATTCTCGACGGTGAGCTCTGGAAACACCATATATTTT.